This is a list of T cell receptor beta chains from one sample in a study. TCRdb independently ran MiXCR on the 5' RACE reads; one entry per CDR3 protein. In the table there are about 62,000 distinct CDR3 sequences, under 35% of which are singletons. Sequencing was carried out using tumor-infiltrating naive CD4+ T cells sorted from the breast tumor. The receptors come from a female donor with breast cancer. CDR3s include the opening cysteine and the closing phenylalanine or tryptophan. The D gene is left open where the match is weak. The size of a clone is reported for some rows only, either as once, few or many, or as a class for expanded clones.

d_gene | abundance | j_gene | v_gene | CDR3nt | CDR3aa
. | many | TRBJ2-1 | TRBV12-3/TRBV12-4 | TGTGCCAAAGAGAGCTCCTACAATGAGCAGTTCTTC | CAKESSYNEQFF
. | . | TRBJ2-2 | TRBV5-1 | TGCACCAGCAGCTCCGGACAAAACACCGGGGAGCTGTTTTTT | CTSSSGQNTGELFF
. | many | TRBJ1-2 | TRBV20-1 | TGCAGTGCTAGAGAATCGGCGGGGGGCCGTTTAAACTATGGCTACACCTTC | CSARESAGGRLNYGYTF
. | many | TRBJ2-1 | TRBV12-3/TRBV12-4 | TGTGCCAGCAGTTCCGAGAATGAGCAGTTCTTC | CASSSENEQFF
TRBD1 | few | TRBJ2-1 | TRBV20-1 | TGCAGTGCTCGTAGGGACAGCATAAAATACAATGAGCAGTTCTTC | CSARRDSIKYNEQFF
. | few | TRBJ1-5 | TRBV5-5 | TGTGCCAGCAGCTACCTCGATGATAGCAATCAGCCCCAGCATTTT | CASSYLDDSNQPQHF
TRBD1 | . | TRBJ1-1 | TRBV12-3/TRBV12-4 | TGTGCCAGCACCCAGACAGGGGCCGACACTGAAGCTTTCTTT | CASTQTGADTEAFF
. | . | TRBJ2-1 | TRBV12-3/TRBV12-4 | TGTGCCAGCAGTTTCGCCAGGGACAATGAGCAGTTCTTC | CASSFARDNEQFF
. | . | TRBJ2-2 | TRBV6-1 | TGTGCCATAAAGGGGTCCGCGAACACCGGGGAGCTGTTTTTT | CAIKGSANTGELFF
. | many | TRBJ1-2 | TRBV7-9 | TGTGCCAGCAGCTTAGGGGACTATGGCTACACCTTC | CASSLGDYGYTF
TRBD2 | few | TRBJ2-1 | TRBV9 | TGTGCCAGCAGCGTTAGCGGGAGGGGCGATGAGCAGTTCTTC | CASSVSGRGDEQFF
. | many | TRBJ2-2 | TRBV5-1 | TGCGCCAGCAGCTTGGCCGAGGTGACCACCGGGGAGCTGTTTTTT | CASSLAEVTTGELFF
. | . | TRBJ1-1 | TRBV7-3 | TGTGCCAGCAGCCCCTCCGGTTCTCAGAAAGCTTTCTTT | CASSPSGSQKAFF
TRBD1 | few | TRBJ2-7 | TRBV6-1 | TGTGCCAGCAGTGCCTCCGGGACAGGGTATCACGAGCAGTACTTC | CASSASGTGYHEQYF
TRBD2 | few | TRBJ2-1 | TRBV6-6 | TGTGCCAGCAAGAAAACGAGCGGGAGTATAGTTGTGAATGAGCAGTTCTTC | CASKKTSGSIVVNEQFF
. | . | TRBJ1-1 | TRBV6-6 | TGTGCCAGCAGTTACGACATGAACACTGAAGCTTTCTTT | CASSYDMNTEAFF
. | many | TRBJ2-7 | TRBV5-1 | TGCGCCAGCAGCTTGGACAGAAACGAGCAGTACTTC | CASSLDRNEQYF
TRBD2 | many | TRBJ2-1 | TRBV7-3 | TGTGCCAGCAGCTTAGCGGGAGGGCCGCAATTCTTC | CASSLAGGPQFF
TRBD1 | . | TRBJ1-2 | TRBV5-1 | TGCGCCAGCAGCTACCAAGGGACAGCTTTAGATGGCTACACCTTC | CASSYQGTALDGYTF
TRBD1 | few | TRBJ1-2 | TRBV5-1 | TGCGCCAGCAGCTTGGGACAGGGAGGTAGCTATGGCTACACCTTC | CASSLGQGGSYGYTF
. | . | TRBJ1-5 | TRBV20-1 | TGCAGTGCGGTCGGGGAAGGCGACAATCAGCCCCAGCATTTT | CSAVGEGDNQPQHF
TRBD2 | few | TRBJ2-5 | TRBV4-2 | TGTGCCAGCAGCCACGGCGGAGTTAGCGGGAACCAAGAGACCCAGTACTTC | CASSHGGVSGNQETQYF
. | . | TRBJ2-5 | TRBV4-1 | TGCGCCAGCAGCCGTGAGCCGGGCCGGTGGGAGACCCAGTACTTC | CASSREPGRWETQYF
TRBD1 | few | TRBJ2-5 | TRBV7-2 | TGTGCCAGCAGCTTTCAGGTGGGACAGGAGACCCAGTACTTC | CASSFQVGQETQYF
TRBD2 | . | TRBJ2-1 | TRBV12-3/TRBV12-4 | TGTGCCAGCAGTACTAGCGGGAGACTCGGCAATGAGCAGTTCTTC | CASSTSGRLGNEQFF
. | many | TRBJ2-7 | TRBV5-1 | TGCGCCAGCAGCTTGGCAGGGGCTATGGGCGAGCAGTACTTC | CASSLAGAMGEQYF
. | many | TRBJ2-5 | TRBV7-3 | TGTGCCAGCAGCTTAAGCCCTGCAGAACAAGAGACCCAGTACTTC | CASSLSPAEQETQYF
. | . | TRBJ1-6 | TRBV12-3/TRBV12-4 | TGTGCCAGCAGTTTATCCTCACCCCTCCACTTT | CASSLSSPLHF
TRBD1 | . | TRBJ1-1 | TRBV5-1 | TGCGCCAGCAGGGGACAGGGGTCTAGCACTGAAGCTTTCTTT | CASRGQGSSTEAFF
. | few | TRBJ1-2 | TRBV4-1 | TGCGCCAGCAGCCAAGAAGGCAGGCCAAACTATGGCTACACCTTC | CASSQEGRPNYGYTF
. | . | TRBJ1-1 | TRBV10-1 | TGCGCCAGCAGTGAGTCGATGGGGCCGAACACTGAAGCTTTCTTT | CASSESMGPNTEAFF
. | few | TRBJ2-7 | TRBV12-3/TRBV12-4 | TGTGCCAGCAGTAGTCCACTGAGATCCTACGAGCAGTACTTC | CASSSPLRSYEQYF